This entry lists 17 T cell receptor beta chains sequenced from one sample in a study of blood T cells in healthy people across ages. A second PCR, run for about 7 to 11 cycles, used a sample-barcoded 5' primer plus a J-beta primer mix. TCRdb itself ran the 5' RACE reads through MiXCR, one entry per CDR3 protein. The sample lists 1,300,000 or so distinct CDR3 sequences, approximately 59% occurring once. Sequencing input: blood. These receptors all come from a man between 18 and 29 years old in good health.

The CDR3 DNA is TGCGCCAGCAGCCAATCCCCCTTGTCAGGGGGCGAGGCTGGCTACACCTTC. Residues: CASSQSPLSGGEAGYTF. V is TRBV4-3 and J is TRBJ1-2, with 8 bases matching TRBD1. The CDR3 is 17 residues long. Trimming took 2 bases from V and 7 from J; bases not matched to a gene: 15. Germline V CDR1 and CDR2: LGHNA, YSLEER.

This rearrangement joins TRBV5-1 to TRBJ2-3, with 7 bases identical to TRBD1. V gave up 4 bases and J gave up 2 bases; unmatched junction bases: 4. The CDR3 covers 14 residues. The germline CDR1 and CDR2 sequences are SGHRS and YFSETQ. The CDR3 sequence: CASSQGQITDTQYF. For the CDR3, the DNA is TGCGCCAGCAGCCAGGGACAGATCACAGATACGCAGTATTTT.

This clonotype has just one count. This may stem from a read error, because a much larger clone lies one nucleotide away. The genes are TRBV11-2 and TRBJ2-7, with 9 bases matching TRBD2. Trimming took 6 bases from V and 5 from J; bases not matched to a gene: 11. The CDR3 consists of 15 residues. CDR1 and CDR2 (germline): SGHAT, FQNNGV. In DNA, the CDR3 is TGTGCCAGCAGTACCCCGGGACTAGCTCCCAACGAGCAGTACTTC. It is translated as CASSTPGLAPNEQYF.

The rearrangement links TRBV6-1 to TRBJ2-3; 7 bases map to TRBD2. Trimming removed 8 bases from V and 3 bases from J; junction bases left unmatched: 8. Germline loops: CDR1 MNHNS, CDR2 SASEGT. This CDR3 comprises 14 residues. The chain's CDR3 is CASEEGSGTDTQYF. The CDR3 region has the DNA TGTGCCAGCGAGGAAGGTAGCGGGACAGATACGCAGTATTTT.

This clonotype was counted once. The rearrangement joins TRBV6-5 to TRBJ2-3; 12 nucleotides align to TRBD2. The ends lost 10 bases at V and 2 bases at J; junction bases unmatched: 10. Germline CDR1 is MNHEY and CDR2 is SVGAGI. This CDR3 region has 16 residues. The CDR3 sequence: CANQTLAGGITDTQYF. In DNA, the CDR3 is TGTGCCAACCAAACACTAGCGGGGGGAATCACAGATACGCAGTATTTT.

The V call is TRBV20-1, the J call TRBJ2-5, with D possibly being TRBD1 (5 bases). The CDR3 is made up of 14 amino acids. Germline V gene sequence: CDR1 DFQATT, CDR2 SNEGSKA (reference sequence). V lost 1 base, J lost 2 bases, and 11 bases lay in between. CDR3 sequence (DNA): TGCAGTGCTAGAGTTAGGGGTTTTCAAGAGACCCAGTACTTC. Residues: CSARVRGFQETQYF.

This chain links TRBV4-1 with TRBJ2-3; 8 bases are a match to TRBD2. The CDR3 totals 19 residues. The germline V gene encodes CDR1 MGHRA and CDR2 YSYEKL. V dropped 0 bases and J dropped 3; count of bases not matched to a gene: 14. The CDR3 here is CASSQEGPGIASGTDTQYF. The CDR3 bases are TGCGCCAGCAGCCAAGAAGGTCCTGGGATCGCTAGCGGGACAGATACGCAGTATTTT.

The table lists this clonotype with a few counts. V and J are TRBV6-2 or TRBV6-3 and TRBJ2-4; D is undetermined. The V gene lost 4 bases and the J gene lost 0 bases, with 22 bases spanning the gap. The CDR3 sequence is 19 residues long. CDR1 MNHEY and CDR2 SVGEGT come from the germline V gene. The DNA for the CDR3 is TGTGCCAGCAGTTCTTTGGGCTTAAGGGCCCCGGGAGCCAAAAACATTCAGTACTTC. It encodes CASSSLGLRAPGAKNIQYF.

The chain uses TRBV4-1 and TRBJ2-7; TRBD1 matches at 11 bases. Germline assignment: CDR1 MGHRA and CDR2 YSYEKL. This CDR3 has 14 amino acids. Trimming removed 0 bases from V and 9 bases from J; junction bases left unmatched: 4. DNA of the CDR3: TGCGCCAGCAGCCAAGAGGGGGGACAGGGGGTGCAGTACTTC. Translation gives CASSQEGGQGVQYF.

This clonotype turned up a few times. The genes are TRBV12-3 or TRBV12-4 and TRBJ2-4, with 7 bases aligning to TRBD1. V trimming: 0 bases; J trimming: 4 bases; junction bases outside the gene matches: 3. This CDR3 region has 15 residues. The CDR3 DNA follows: TGTGCCAGCAGTTTAGCGCCGGGACAGAAAAACATTCAGTACTTC. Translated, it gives CASSLAPGQKNIQYF.

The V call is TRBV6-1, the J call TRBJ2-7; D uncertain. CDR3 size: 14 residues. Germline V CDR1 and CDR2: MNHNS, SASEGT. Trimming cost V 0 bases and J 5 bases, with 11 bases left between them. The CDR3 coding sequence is TGTGCCAGCAGTGAAGCACGAAGCACGGACGAGCAGTACTTC. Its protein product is CASSEARSTDEQYF.

The CDR3 coding sequence is TGTGCCAGCAGCAGGACCAGGGGCCTTCGGGAGGATGAGCAGTTCTTC. This translates into CASSRTRGLREDEQFF. The chain couples TRBV5-4 to TRBJ2-1; D is possibly TRBD2 (7 bases). Germline V lookup: CDR1 SGHNT, CDR2 YYREEE (reference sequence). Trimming left V 4 bases short and J 8 bases short, with 22 bases between. CDR3 length: 16 amino acids.

The CDR3 DNA follows: TGTGCCACCTCGGCTACAAGAAGCTCCTACGAGCAGTACTTC. Protein: CATSATRSSYEQYF. The V call is TRBV4-2, the J call TRBJ2-7; unclear D gene. This CDR3 is built from 14 residues. Trimming removed 10 bases at V and 0 bases at J, with 16 bases between. Per the germline V gene, CDR1 is LGHNA and CDR2 is YNFKEQ.

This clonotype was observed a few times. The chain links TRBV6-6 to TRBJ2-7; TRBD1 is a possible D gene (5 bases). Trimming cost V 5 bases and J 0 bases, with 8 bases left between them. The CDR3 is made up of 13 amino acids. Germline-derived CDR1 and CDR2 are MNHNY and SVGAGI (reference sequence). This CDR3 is CASSVDTSYEQYF. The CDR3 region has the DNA TGTGCCAGCAGTGTGGACACCTCCTACGAGCAGTACTTC.

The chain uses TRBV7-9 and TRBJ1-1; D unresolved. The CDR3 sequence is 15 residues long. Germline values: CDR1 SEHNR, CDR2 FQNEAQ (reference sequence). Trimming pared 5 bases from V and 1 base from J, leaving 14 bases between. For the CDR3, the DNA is TGTGCCAGCAGCCCCCAGGACCAACCGAACACTGAAGCTTTCTTT. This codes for CASSPQDQPNTEAFF.

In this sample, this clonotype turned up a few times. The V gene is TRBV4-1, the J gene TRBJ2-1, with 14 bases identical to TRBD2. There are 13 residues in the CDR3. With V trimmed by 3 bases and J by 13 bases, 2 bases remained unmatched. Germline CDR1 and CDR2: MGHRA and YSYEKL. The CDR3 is CASSQTSGGGQFF. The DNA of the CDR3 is TGCGCCAGCAGCCAGACTAGCGGGGGGGGCCAGTTCTTC.

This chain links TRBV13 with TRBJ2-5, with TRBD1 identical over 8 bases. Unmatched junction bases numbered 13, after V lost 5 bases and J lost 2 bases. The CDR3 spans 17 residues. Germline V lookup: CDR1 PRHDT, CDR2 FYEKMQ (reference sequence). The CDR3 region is CASSLVRDRIIQETQYF. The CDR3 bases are TGTGCCAGCAGCCTCGTCCGGGACAGGATCATACAAGAGACCCAGTACTTC. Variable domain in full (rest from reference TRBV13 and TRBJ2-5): AAGVIQSPRHLIKEKRETATLKCYPIPRHDTVYWYQQGPGQDPQFLISFYEKMQSDKGSIPDRFSAQQFSDYHSELNMSSLELGDSALYFCASSLVRDRIIQETQYFGPGTRLLVL.